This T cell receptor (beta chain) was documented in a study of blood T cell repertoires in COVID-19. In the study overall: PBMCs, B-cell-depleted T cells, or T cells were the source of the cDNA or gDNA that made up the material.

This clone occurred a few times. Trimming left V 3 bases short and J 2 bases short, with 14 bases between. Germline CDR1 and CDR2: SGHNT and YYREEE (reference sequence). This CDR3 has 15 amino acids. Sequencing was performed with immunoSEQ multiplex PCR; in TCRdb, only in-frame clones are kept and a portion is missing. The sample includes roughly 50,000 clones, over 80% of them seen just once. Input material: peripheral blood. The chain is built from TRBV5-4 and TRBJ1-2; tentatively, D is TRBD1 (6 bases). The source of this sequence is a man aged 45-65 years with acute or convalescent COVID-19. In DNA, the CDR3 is TGTGCCAGCAGCTCGGGCCGGGACACCAACTATGGCTACACCTTC. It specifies CASSSGRDTNYGYTF. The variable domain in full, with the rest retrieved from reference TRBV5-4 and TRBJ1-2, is ETGVTQSPTHLIKTRGQQVTLRCSSQSGHNTVSWYQQALGQGPQFIFQYYREEENGRGNFPPRFSGLQFPNYSSELNVNALELDDSALYLCASSSGRDTNYGYTFGSGTRLTVV.